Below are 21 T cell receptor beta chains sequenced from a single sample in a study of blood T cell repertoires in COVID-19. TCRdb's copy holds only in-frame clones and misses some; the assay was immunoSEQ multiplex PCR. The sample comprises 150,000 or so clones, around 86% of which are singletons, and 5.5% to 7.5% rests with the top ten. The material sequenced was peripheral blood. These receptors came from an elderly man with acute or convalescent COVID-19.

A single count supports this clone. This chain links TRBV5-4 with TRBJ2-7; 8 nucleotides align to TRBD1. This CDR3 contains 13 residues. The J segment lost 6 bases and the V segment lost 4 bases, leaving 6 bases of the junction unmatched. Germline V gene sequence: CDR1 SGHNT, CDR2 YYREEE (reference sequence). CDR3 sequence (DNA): TGTGCCAGCAGCAAGGACAGGGTAAGCGAGCAGTACTTC. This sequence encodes CASSKDRVSEQYF.

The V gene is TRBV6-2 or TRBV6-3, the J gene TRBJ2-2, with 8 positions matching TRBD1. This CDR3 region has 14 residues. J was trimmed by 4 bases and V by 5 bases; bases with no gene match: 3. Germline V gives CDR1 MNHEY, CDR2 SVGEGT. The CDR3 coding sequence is TGTGCCAGCAGTAGAGGGACAGGCACCGGGGAGCTGTTTTTT. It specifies CASSRGTGTGELFF.

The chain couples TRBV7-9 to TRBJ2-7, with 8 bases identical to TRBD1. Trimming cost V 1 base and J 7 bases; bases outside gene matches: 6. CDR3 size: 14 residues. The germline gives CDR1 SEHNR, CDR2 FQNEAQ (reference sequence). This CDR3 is CASSLGQGAGEQYF. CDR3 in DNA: TGTGCCAGCAGCTTAGGGCAGGGGGCTGGGGAGCAGTACTTC.

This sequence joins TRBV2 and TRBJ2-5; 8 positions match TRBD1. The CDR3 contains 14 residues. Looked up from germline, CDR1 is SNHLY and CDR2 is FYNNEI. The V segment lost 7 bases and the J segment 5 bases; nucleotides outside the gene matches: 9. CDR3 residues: CASKSGQVRETQYF. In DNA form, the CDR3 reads TGTGCCAGCAAATCGGGACAGGTCAGGGAGACCCAGTACTTC. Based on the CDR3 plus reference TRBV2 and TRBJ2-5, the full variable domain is EPEVTQTPSHQVTQMGQEVILRCVPISNHLYFYWYRQILGQKVEFLVSFYNNEISEKSEIFDDQFSVERPDGSNFTLKIRSTKLEDSAMYFCASKSGQVRETQYFGPGTRLLVL.

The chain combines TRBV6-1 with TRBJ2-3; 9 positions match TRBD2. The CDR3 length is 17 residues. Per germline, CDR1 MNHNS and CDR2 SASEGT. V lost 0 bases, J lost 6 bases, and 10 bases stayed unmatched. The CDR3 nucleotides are TGTGCCAGCAGTGAAGCTGCGGGAGGGTGGTGGGTCGATACGCAGTATTTT. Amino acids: CASSEAAGGWWVDTQYF.

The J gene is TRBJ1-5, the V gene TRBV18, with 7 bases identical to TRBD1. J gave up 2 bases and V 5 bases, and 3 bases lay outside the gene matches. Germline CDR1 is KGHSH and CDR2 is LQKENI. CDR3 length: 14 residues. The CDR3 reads CASSIDRGNQPQHF. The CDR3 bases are TGTGCCAGCTCAATCGACAGGGGCAATCAGCCCCAGCATTTT.

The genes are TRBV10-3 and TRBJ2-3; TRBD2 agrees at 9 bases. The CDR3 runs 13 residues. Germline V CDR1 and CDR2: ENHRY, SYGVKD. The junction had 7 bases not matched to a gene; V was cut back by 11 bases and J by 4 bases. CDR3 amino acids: CAVDSGGPDTQYF. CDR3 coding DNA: TGTGCCGTGGACAGCGGGGGGCCAGATACGCAGTATTTT.

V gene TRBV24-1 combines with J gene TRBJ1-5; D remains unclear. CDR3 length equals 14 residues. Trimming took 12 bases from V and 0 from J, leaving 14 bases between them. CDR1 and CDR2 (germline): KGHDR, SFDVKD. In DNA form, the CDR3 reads TGTGCCCCGCCTGGGCAGTTTAGCAATCAGCCCCAGCATTTT. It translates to CAPPGQFSNQPQHF.

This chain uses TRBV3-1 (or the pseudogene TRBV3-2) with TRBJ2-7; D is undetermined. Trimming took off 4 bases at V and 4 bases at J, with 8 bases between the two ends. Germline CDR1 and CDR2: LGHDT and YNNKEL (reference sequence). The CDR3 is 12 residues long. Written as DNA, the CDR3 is TGTGCCAGCAGCCGGTATACTTACGAGCAGTACTTC. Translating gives CASSRYTYEQYF.

The CDR3 bases are TGTGCCACCTCCGGCGGGGGACTAGCGGGATACGAGCAGTACTTC. Its protein product is CATSGGGLAGYEQYF. V usage is TRBV28 and J usage is TRBJ2-7, with 13 bases matching TRBD2. From germline, CDR1 is MDHEN and CDR2 SYDVKM. The CDR3 loop spans 15 amino acids. Trimming cost V 10 bases and J 4 bases; bases outside gene matches: 10.

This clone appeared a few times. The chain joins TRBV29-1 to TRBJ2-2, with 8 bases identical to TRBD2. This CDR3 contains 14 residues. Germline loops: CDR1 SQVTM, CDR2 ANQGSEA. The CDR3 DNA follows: TGCGCCGGGAGGGACCCTATCAGTTCTGGGGAGCTGTTTTTT. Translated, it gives CAGRDPISSGELFF.

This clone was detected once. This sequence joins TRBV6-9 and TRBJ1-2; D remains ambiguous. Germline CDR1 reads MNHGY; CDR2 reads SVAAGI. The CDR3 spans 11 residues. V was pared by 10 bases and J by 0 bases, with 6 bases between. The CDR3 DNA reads TGTGCCACACAGTCTAACTATGGCTACACCTTC. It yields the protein CATQSNYGYTF.

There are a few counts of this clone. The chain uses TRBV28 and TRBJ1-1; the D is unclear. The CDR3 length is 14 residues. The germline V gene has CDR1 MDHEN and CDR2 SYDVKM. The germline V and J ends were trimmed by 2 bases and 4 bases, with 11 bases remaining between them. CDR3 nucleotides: TGTGCCAGCAGTTTACGTCGGGGTAGCACTGAAGCTTTCTTT. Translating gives CASSLRRGSTEAFF.

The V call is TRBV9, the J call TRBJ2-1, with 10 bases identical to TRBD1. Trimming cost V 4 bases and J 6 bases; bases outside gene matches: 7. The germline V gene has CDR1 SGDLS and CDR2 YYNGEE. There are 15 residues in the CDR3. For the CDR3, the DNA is TGTGCCAGCAGCATCGGACAGGGGGTCTCCAATGAGCAGTTCTTC. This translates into CASSIGQGVSNEQFF. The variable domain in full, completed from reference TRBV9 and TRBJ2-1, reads DSGVTQTPKHLITATGQRVTLRCSPRSGDLSVYWYQQSLDQGLQFLIQYYNGEERAKGNILERFSAQQFPDLHSELNLSSLELGDSALYFCASSIGQGVSNEQFFGPGTRLTVL.

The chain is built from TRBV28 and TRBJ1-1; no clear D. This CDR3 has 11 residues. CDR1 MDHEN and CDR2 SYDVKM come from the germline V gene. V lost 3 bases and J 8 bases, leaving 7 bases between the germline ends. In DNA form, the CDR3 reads TGTGCCAGCAGTTTGACGAGGGAAGCTTTCTTT. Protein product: CASSLTREAFF.

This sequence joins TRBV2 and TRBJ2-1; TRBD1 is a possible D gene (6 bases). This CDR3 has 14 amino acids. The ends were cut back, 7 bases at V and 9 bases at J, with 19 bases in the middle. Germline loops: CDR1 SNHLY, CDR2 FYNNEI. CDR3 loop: CASTDTQGLGEQFF. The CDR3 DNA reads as TGTGCCAGCACCGACACACAGGGTCTCGGTGAGCAGTTCTTC.

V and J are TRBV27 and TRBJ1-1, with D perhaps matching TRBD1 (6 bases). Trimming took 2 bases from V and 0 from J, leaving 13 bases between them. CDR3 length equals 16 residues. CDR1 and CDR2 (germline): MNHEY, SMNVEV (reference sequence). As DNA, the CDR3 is TGTGCCAGCAGTTTAGCGGGGGCCGTCGTGAACACTGAAGCTTTCTTT. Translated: CASSLAGAVVNTEAFF.

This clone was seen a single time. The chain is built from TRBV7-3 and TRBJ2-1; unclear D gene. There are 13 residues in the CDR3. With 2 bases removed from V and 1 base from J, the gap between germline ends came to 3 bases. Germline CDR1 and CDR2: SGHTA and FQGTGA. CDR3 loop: CASSLASYNEQFF. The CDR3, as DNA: TGTGCCAGCAGCTTAGCGTCCTACAATGAGCAGTTCTTC.

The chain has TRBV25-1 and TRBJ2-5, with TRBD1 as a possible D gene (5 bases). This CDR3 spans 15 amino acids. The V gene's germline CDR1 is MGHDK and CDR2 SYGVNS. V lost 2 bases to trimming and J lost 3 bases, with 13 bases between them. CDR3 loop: CASSEILRTKETQYF. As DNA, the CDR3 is TGTGCCAGCAGTGAAATTTTAAGGACAAAAGAGACCCAGTACTTC.

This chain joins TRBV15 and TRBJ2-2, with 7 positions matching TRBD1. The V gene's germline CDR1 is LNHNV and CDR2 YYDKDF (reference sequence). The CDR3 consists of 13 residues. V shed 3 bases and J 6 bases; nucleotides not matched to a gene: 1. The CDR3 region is CATSSTGAGELFF. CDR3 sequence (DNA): TGTGCCACCAGCAGTACAGGGGCCGGGGAGCTGTTTTTT.

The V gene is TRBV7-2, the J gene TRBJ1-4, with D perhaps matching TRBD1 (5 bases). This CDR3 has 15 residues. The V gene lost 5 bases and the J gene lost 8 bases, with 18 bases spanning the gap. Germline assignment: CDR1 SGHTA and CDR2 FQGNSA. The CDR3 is CASSPGGAGGEKLFF. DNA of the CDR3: TGTGCCAGCAGCCCCGGGGGAGCAGGTGGAGAAAAACTGTTTTTT.